These T cell receptor beta chains were read from a single sample in a study of blood T cell repertoires in COVID-19. Here immunoSEQ multiplex PCR was the method, and the copy in TCRdb shows in-frame clones only, minus some. In the table there are 340,000 or so clones, around 85% of which are singletons. Input material: PBMCs or T cells enriched from blood (not recorded which). Receptors were obtained from a woman aged 35 to 49 with acute COVID-19. Each CDR3 is given with its conserved first and last residue. The D gene is left open where the match is weak.

d_gene,v_gene,CDR3aa
TRBD2,TRBV5-4,CASSPTSGPPNTQYF
TRBD2,TRBV2,CASRSSGVYNEQFF
-,TRBV11-2,CASSLQPTSGDGYTF
TRBD1,TRBV19,CASSTPGQSNQPQHF
-,TRBV2,CASRGLLNTGELFF
-,TRBV7-8,CASSLGRGTSYGYTF
-,TRBV9,CASSALQAGNTIYF
-,TRBV11-1,CASSSPMNSYEQYF
TRBD1,TRBV5-1,CASSPSQGPNYGYTF
-,TRBV2,CATRTDQETQYF
TRBD2,TRBV6-6,CASSGLAGSYEQYF
-,TRBV5-1,CASSVAIGGQSLYTF
-,TRBV5-6,CASSFRGNTIYF
-,TRBV9,CASSVVAGSTEAFF
-,TRBV11-2,CASSLSASGGLIYGYTF
-,TRBV27,CASTESRVADIQETQYF
-,TRBV7-2,CASSPLGGLDAFF
-,TRBV4-2,CASSQTVRATYEQYF
TRBD2,TRBV10-3,CATNLAGESDTQYF
TRBD2,TRBV28,CAGTRTSGSRSTGELFF
TRBD1,TRBV7-7,CASSPTGTGGYNEQFF
-,TRBV5-1,CASSLDSLNTEAFF
TRBD1,TRBV7-2,CASSLIWTGGSYNEQFF
TRBD1,TRBV19,CASSTWTGQETQYF
-,TRBV5-5,CASSSGLSQGHYGYTF
-,TRBV2,CASSEGGYPTNEKLFF
-,TRBV5-4,CASSFGRVGGTDTQYF
TRBD1,TRBV7-9,CASSLGSGGVQPQHF
-,TRBV19,CASSIAGTLYEQYF
-,TRBV7-3,CASSLGQNYGYTF
-,TRBV27,CASSFRRLNSYEQYF
-,TRBV3-1/TRBV3-2,CASSLLRGQTEAFF
-,TRBV6-4,CASRQESSYNEQFF
TRBD1,TRBV10-3,CAIRGQGGFNEQFF
TRBD1,TRBV7-2,CASSPYRGRIAEAFF
-,TRBV5-6,CASSLDILYGYTF
TRBD1,TRBV29-1,CSVVTDRGNTEAFF
-,TRBV10-3,CAIRASTDTQYF
-,TRBV21-1,CASSGTAYEQYF
-,TRBV28,CASRLQGGYGYTF
TRBD1,TRBV18,CASSPLTGGTDTQYF
TRBD1,TRBV9,CASSANTGAYGYTF
-,TRBV5-4,CASSSGNEKLFF
-,TRBV3-1/TRBV3-2,CASSQTPYGYTF
-,TRBV9,CASSVGHANTDTQYF
-,TRBV18,CASSLDTNTEAFF
TRBD2,TRBV5-6,CASSSIGGVSYEQYF
-,TRBV2,CASSPQGNSGNTIYF